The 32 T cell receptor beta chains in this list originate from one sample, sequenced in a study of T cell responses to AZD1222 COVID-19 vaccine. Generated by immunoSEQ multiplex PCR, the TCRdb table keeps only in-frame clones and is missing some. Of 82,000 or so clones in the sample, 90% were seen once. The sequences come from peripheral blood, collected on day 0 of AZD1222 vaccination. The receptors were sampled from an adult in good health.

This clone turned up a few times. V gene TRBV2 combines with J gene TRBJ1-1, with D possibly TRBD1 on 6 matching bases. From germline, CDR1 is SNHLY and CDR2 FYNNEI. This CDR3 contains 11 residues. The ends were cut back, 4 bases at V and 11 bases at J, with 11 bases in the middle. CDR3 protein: CASSAGQLAFF. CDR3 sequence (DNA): TGTGCCAGCAGTGCGGGACAATTGGCTTTCTTT.

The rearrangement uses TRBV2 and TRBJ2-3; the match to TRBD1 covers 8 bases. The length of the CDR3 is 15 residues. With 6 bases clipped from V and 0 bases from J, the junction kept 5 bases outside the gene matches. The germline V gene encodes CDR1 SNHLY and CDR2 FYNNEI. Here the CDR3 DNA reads TGTGCCAGCAGAGGACAGGGCCTTAGCACAGATACGCAGTATTTT. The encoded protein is CASRGQGLSTDTQYF. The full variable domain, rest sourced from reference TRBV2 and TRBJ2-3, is EPEVTQTPSHQVTQMGQEVILRCVPISNHLYFYWYRQILGQKVEFLVSFYNNEISEKSEIFDDQFSVERPDGSNFTLKIRSTKLEDSAMYFCASRGQGLSTDTQYFGPGTRLTVL.

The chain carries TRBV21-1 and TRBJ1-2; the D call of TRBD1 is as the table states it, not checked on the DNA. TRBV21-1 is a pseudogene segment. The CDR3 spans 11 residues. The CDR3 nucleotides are TGTCCAGGGACAGGGCACTATGGCTACACCTTC. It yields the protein CPGTGHYGYTF.

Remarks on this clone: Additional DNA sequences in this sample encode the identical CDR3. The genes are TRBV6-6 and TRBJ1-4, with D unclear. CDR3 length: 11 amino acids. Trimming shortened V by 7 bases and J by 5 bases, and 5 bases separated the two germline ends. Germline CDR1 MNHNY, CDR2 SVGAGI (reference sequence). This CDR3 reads CASTLNEKLFF. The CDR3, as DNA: TGTGCCAGCACTTTAAATGAAAAACTGTTTTTT.

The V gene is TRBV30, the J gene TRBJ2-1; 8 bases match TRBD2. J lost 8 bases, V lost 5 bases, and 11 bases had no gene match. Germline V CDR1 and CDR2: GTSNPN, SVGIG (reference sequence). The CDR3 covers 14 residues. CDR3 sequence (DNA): TGTGCCTGGTCCGGGGGGGCCGGGAGTTATGAGCAGTTCTTC. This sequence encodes CAWSGGAGSYEQFF.

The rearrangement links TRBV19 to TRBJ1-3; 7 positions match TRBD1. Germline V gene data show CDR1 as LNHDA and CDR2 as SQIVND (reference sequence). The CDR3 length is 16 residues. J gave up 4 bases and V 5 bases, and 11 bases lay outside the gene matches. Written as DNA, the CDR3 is TGTGCCAGTAGTCGTACCGGGACAGCCCAAGGAAACACCATATATTTT. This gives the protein CASSRTGTAQGNTIYF.

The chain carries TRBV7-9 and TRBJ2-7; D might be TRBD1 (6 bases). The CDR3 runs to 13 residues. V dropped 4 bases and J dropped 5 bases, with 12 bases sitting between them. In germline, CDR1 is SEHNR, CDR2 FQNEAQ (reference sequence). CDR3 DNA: TGTGCCAGCAGCTCGATCACAGGGAACGAGCAGTACTTC. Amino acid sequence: CASSSITGNEQYF.

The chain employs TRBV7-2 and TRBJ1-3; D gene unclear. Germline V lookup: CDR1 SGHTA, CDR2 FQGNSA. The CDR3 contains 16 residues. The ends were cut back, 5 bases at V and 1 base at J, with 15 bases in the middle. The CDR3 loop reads CASSPKDSLSGNTIYF. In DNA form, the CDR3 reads TGTGCCAGCAGCCCAAAGGACTCTCTTTCTGGAAACACCATATATTTT.

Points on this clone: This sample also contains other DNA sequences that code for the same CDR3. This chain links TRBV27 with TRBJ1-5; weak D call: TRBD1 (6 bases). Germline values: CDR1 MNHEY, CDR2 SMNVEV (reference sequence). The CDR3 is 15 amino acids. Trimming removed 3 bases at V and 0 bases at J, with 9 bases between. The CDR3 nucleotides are TGTGCCAGCAGTTTGCGGACAGATAGCAATCAGCCCCAGCATTTT. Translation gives CASSLRTDSNQPQHF.

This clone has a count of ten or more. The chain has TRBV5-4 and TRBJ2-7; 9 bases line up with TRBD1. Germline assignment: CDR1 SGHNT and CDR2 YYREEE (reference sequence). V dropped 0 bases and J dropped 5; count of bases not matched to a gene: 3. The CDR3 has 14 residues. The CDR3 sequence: CASSLAGQGDEQYF. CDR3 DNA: TGTGCCAGCAGCTTGGCGGGACAGGGAGACGAGCAGTACTTC.

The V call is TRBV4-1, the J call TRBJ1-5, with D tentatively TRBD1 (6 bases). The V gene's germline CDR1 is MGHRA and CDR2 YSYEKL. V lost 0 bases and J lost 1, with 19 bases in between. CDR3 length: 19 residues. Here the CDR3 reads CASSQDPRGSLGSNQPQHF. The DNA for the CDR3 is TGCGCCAGCAGCCAAGACCCTAGGGGGAGCCTTGGGAGCAATCAGCCCCAGCATTTT.

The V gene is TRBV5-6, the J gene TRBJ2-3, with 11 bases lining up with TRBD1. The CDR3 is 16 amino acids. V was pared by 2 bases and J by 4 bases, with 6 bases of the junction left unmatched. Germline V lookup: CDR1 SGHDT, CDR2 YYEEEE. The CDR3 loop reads CASSLVGQGDSDTQYF. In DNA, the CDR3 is TGTGCCAGCAGCTTAGTGGGACAGGGGGACTCAGATACGCAGTATTTT.

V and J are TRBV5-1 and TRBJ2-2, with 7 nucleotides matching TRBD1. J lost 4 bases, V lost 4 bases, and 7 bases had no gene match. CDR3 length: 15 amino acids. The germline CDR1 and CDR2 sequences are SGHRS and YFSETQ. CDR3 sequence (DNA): TGCGCCAGCAGCCCCGGACAGGCTTCCACCGGGGAGCTGTTTTTT. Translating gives CASSPGQASTGELFF. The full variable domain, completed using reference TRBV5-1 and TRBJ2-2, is KAGVTQTPRYLIKTRGQQVTLSCSPISGHRSVSWYQQTPGQGLQFLFEYFSETQRNKGNFPGRFSGRQFSNSRSEMNVSTLELGDSALYLCASSPGQASTGELFFGEGSRLTVL.

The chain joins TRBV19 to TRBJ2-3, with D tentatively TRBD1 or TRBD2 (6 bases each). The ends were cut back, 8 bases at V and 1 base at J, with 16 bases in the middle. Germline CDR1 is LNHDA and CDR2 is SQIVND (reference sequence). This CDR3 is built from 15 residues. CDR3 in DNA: TGTGCCAGTCGGGGGCGAGGAGAGGGCACAGATACGCAGTATTTT. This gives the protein CASRGRGEGTDTQYF.

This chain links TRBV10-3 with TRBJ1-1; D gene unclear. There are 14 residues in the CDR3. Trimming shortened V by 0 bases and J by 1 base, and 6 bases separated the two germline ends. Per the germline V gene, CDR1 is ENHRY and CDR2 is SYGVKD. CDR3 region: CAISESGPNTEAFF. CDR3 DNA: TGTGCCATCAGTGAGTCCGGCCCGAACACTGAAGCTTTCTTT.

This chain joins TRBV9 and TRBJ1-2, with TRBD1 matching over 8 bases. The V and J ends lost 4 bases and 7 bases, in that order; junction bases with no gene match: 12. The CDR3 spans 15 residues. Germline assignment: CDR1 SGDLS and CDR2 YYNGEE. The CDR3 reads CASSSSTGGLGGYTF. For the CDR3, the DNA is TGTGCCAGCAGCTCAAGTACAGGGGGTTTAGGTGGCTACACCTTC.

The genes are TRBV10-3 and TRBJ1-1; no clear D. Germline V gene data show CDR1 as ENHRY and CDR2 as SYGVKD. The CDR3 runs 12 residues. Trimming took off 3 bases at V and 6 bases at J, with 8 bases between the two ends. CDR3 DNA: TGTGCCATCAGTGAATGGGAGGCTGAAGCTTTCTTT. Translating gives CAISEWEAEAFF.

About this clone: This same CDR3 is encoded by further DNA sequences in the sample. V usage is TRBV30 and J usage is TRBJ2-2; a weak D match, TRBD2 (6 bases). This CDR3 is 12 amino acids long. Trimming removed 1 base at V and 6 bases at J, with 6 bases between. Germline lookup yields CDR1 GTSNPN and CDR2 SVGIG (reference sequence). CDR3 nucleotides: TGTGCCTGGAGTGGCGGGGCCGGGGAGCTGTTTTTT. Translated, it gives CAWSGGAGELFF. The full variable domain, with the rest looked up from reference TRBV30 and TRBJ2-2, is SQTIHQWPATLVQPVGSPLSLECTVEGTSNPNLYWYRQAAGRGLQLLFYSVGIGQISSEVPQNLSASRPQDRQFILSSKKLLLSDSGFYLCAWSGGAGELFFGEGSRLTVL.

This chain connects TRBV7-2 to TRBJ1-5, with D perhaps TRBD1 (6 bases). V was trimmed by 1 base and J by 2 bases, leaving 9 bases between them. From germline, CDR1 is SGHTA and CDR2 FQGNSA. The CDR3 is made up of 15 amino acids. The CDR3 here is CASSLEQGGNQPQHF. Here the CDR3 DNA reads TGTGCCAGCAGCTTAGAACAGGGAGGCAATCAGCCCCAGCATTTT. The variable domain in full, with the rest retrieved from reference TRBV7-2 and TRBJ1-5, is GAGVSQSPSNKVTEKGKDVELRCDPISGHTALYWYRQSLGQGLEFLIYFQGNSAPDKSGLPSDRFSAERTGGSVSTLTIQRTQQEDSAVYLCASSLEQGGNQPQHFGDGTRLSIL.

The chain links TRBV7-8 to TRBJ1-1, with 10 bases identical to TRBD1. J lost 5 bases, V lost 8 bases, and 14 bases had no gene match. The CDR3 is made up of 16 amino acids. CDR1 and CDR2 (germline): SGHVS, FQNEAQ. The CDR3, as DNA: TGTGCCAGCGCCTTAGGACAGGGGGGTCGAAGAACTGAAGCTTTCTTT. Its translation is CASALGQGGRRTEAFF.

CDR3 sequence: CASSRQVNTEAFF. The CDR3 DNA reads as TGTGCCAGCAGCCGTCAAGTAAACACTGAAGCTTTCTTT. This chain connects TRBV28 to TRBJ1-1; D gene unclear. CDR3 length: 13 residues. Germline V lookup: CDR1 MDHEN, CDR2 SYDVKM. V was cut by 6 bases and J by 2 bases, with 10 bases left in between.

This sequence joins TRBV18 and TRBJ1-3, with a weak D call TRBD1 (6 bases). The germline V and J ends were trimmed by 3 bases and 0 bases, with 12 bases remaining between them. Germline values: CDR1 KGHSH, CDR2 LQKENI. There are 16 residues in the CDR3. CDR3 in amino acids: CASSPGTTSSGNTIYF. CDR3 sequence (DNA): TGTGCCAGCTCACCGGGGACAACCAGCTCTGGAAACACCATATATTTT. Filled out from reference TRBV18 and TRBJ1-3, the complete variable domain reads NAGVMQNPRHLVRRRGQEARLRCSPMKGHSHVYWYRQLPEEGLKFMVYLQKENIIDESGMPKERFSAEFPKEGPSILRIQQVVRGDSAAYFCASSPGTTSSGNTIYFGEGSWLTVV.

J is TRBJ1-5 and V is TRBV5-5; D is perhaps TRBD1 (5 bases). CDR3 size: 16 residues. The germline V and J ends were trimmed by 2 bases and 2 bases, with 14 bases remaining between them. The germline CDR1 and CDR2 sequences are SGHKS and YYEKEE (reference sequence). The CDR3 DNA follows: TGTGCCAGCAGCTTAACCACAGGTATTCGCAATCAGCCCCAGCATTTT. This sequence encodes CASSLTTGIRNQPQHF. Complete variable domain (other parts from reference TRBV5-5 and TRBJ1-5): DAGVTQSPTHLIKTRGQQVTLRCSPISGHKSVSWYQQVLGQGPQFIFQYYEKEERGRGNFPDRFSARQFPNYSSELNVNALLLGDSALYLCASSLTTGIRNQPQHFGDGTRLSIL.

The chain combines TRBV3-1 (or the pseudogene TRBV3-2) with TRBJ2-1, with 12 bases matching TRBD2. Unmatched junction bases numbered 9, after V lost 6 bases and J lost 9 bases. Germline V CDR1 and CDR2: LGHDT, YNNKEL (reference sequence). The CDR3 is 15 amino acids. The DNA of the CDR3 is TGTGCCAGCAGACGACTAGCGGGGGCCCGCGGTGAGCAGTTCTTC. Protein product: CASRRLAGARGEQFF.

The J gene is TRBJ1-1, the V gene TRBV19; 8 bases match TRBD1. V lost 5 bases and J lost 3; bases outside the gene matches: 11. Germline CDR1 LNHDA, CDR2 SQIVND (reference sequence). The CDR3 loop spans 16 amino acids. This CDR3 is CASSPLSGTGYTEAFF. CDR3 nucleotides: TGTGCCAGTAGTCCCCTTTCCGGGACAGGATACACTGAAGCTTTCTTT.

In DNA form, the CDR3 reads TGTGCCAGCAGTTCGAGCTTAGGGGGAATTCAGCCCCAGCATTTT. Translation gives CASSSSLGGIQPQHF. The genes are TRBV27 and TRBJ1-5; a possible D gene is TRBD1 (6 bases). This CDR3 region has 15 residues. V was trimmed by 4 bases and J by 6 bases, leaving 16 bases between them. The germline gives CDR1 MNHEY, CDR2 SMNVEV (reference sequence).

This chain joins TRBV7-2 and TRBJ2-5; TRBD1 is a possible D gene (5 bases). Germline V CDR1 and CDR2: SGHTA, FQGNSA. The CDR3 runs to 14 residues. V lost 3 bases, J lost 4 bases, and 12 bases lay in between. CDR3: CASSLGQLGETQYF. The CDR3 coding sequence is TGTGCCAGCAGCTTGGGGCAGCTAGGAGAGACCCAGTACTTC.

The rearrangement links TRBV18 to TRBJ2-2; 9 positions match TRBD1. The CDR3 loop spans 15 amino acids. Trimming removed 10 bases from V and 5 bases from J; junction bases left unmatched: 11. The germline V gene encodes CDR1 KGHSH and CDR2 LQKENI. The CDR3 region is CATPRGTGQTGELFF. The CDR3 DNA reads TGTGCCACCCCCCGGGGGACAGGGCAGACCGGGGAGCTGTTTTTT. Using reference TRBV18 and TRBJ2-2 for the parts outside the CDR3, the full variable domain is NAGVMQNPRHLVRRRGQEARLRCSPMKGHSHVYWYRQLPEEGLKFMVYLQKENIIDESGMPKERFSAEFPKEGPSILRIQQVVRGDSAAYFCATPRGTGQTGELFFGEGSRLTVL.

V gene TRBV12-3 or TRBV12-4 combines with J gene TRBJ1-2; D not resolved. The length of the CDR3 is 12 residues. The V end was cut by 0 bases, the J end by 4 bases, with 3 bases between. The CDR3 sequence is CASSLAVYGYTF. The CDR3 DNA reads TGTGCCAGCAGTTTAGCAGTCTATGGCTACACCTTC.

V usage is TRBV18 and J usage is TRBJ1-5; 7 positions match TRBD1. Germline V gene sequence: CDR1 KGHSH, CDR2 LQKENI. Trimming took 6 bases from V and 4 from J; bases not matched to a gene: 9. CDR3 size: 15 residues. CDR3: CASSLTKGANQPQHF. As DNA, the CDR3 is TGTGCCAGCTCTCTGACTAAGGGGGCGAATCAGCCCCAGCATTTT.

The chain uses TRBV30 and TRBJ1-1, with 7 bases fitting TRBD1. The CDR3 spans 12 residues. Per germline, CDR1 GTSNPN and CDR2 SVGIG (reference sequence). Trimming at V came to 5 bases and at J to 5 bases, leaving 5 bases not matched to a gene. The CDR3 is CAWGDRDTEAFF. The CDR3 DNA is TGTGCCTGGGGTGACAGGGATACTGAAGCTTTCTTT.

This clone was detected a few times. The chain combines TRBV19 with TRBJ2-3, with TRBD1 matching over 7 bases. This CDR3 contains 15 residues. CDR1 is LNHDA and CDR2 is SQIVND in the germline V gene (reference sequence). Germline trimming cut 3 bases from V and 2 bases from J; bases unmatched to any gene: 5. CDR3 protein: CASSIGTELTDTQYF. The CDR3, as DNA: TGTGCCAGTAGTATCGGGACAGAACTCACAGATACGCAGTATTTT.